One sample yielded the 9 T cell receptor beta chains listed below, sequenced in a study of blood T cell repertoires in COVID-19. Here immunoSEQ multiplex PCR was the method, and the copy in TCRdb shows in-frame clones only, minus some. The repertoire holds tens of thousands of clones, with 80% to 90% as singletons. Material for sequencing was peripheral blood. The source is a human donor with acute or convalescent COVID-19. The donor label of this sample is uncertain.

This chain joins TRBV4-1 and TRBJ2-1; 10 positions agree with TRBD1. The V segment lost 5 bases and the J segment 8 bases; nucleotides outside the gene matches: 9. Germline-derived CDR1 and CDR2 are MGHRA and YSYEKL. This CDR3 contains 15 residues. The DNA for the CDR3 is TGCGCCAGCAGCGGCCGGGACAGGGGTGCTGATGAGCAGTTCTTC. This translates into CASSGRDRGADEQFF.

The V call is TRBV28, the J call TRBJ1-2, with D possibly matching TRBD1 (5 bases). The CDR3 loop spans 13 amino acids. Germline V CDR1 and CDR2: MDHEN, SYDVKM. V dropped 6 bases and J dropped 5 bases, with 13 bases sitting between them. The CDR3 reads CASSPPGGYGYTF. The DNA of the CDR3 is TGTGCCAGCAGCCCCCCCGGGGGGTATGGCTACACCTTC.

The V call is TRBV9, the J call TRBJ2-2; TRBD2 agrees at 8 bases. J lost 1 base, V lost 0 bases, and 2 bases had no gene match. The CDR3 is made up of 16 amino acids. Germline loops: CDR1 SGDLS, CDR2 YYNGEE. CDR3 sequence (DNA): TGTGCCAGCAGCGTAGGACTAGCGAGGAACACCGGGGAGCTGTTTTTT. Its translation is CASSVGLARNTGELFF.

This chain links TRBV6-2 or TRBV6-3 with TRBJ2-7, with 11 bases that match TRBD2. The germline gives CDR1 MNHEY, CDR2 SVGEGT. Trimming cost V 6 bases and J 4 bases; bases outside gene matches: 8. CDR3 length: 15 amino acids. The CDR3 loop is CASSPALAGGYEQYF. The CDR3 coding sequence is TGTGCCAGCAGCCCGGCTCTAGCGGGAGGTTACGAGCAGTACTTC.

J is TRBJ2-1 and V is TRBV9; TRBD2 matches at 10 bases. From germline, CDR1 is SGDLS and CDR2 YYNGEE. Trimming at V came to 4 bases and at J to 8 bases, leaving 9 bases not matched to a gene. The CDR3 spans 15 residues. The CDR3 loop reads CASSSLAGVTYEQFF. The CDR3 DNA is TGTGCCAGCAGCTCGCTAGCGGGAGTTACCTATGAGCAGTTCTTC.

This sequence joins TRBV19 and TRBJ2-2; 8 bases map to TRBD1. The CDR3 loop spans 16 amino acids. The germline V gene has CDR1 LNHDA and CDR2 SQIVND (reference sequence). V lost 3 bases, J lost 8 bases, and 11 bases stayed unmatched. The CDR3 is CASSISQGATWGELFF. The CDR3 DNA reads TGTGCCAGTAGTATCTCGCAGGGGGCCACTTGGGGGGAGCTGTTTTTT.

The chain joins TRBV5-1 to TRBJ2-7; D perhaps matches TRBD1 (6 bases). There are 12 residues in the CDR3. The ends were cut back, 4 bases at V and 6 bases at J, with 11 bases in the middle. Germline V gives CDR1 SGHRS, CDR2 YFSETQ. DNA for the CDR3: TGCGCCAGCAGCAACAGGGTTGGCGAGCAGTACTTC. Its translation is CASSNRVGEQYF.

This clone has a single count. The CDR3 sequence: CASSPLADLTDTQYF. The DNA of the CDR3 is TGTGCCAGCAGCCCGCTAGCGGACCTCACAGATACGCAGTATTTT. The chain carries TRBV7-2 and TRBJ2-3; the match to TRBD2 covers 7 bases. J gave up 2 bases and V 5 bases, and 7 bases lay outside the gene matches. Germline V gives CDR1 SGHTA, CDR2 FQGNSA. This CDR3 comprises 15 residues.

The chain is built from TRBV5-1 and TRBJ2-1; D is perhaps TRBD1 (5 bases). The V end lost 2 bases, the J end lost 4 bases, and 13 bases lay between the germline ends. Looked up from germline, CDR1 is SGHRS and CDR2 is YFSETQ. CDR3 length: 15 amino acids. As DNA, the CDR3 is TGCGCCAGCAGCTTTGAGGTGGGGCTTTACAATGAGCAGTTCTTC. Translating it yields CASSFEVGLYNEQFF.